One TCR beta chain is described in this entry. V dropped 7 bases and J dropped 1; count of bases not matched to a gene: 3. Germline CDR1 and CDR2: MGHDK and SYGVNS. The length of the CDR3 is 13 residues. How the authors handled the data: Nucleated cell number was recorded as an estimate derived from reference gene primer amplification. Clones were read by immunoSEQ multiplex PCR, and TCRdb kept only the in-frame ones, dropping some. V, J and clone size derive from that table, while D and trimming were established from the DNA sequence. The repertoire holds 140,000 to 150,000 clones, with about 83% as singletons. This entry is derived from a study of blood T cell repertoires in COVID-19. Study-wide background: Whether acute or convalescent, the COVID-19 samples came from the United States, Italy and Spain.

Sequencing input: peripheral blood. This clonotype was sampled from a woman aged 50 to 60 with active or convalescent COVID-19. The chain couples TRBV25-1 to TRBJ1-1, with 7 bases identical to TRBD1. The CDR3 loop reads CASIGQANTEAFF. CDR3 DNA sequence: TGTGCCAGCATCGGACAGGCGAACACTGAAGCTTTCTTT.